The subject of this entry is one T cell receptor beta chain. These data belong to a study of blood T cell repertoires in COVID-19. How the authors handled the data: Researchers report that nucleated cell counts were estimated from reference gene primer amplification. Data came from immunoSEQ multiplex PCR; TCRdb stores just in-frame clones and leaves some out. V and J calls and clone size follow that table, whereas D and trimming were derived from the DNA. The data contain 200,000 to 250,000 clones, approximately 81% of them singletons. V lost 0 bases, J lost 6 bases, and 2 bases stayed unmatched. The germline V gene encodes CDR1 SGDLS and CDR2 YYNGEE. The CDR3 contains 14 residues.

The TCR originated in a man aged 35-49 years with acute or convalescent COVID-19. The source material was peripheral blood. The chain recombines TRBV9 with TRBJ1-4, with TRBD1 matching over 7 bases. The CDR3 bases are TGTGCCAGCAGCGTAGGACAGGGAGATGAAAAACTGTTTTTT. Translated, it gives CASSVGQGDEKLFF.